This is a list of T cell receptor beta chains from one sample in a study of blood T cell repertoires in COVID-19. Assay used: immunoSEQ multiplex PCR; TCRdb lists only in-frame clones, some missing. The data show 130,000 or so clones, more than 85% seen once. The sequencing sample was made of peripheral blood. The receptors shown here come from a man in his fifties or sixties with active or convalescent COVID-19. CDR3s include the opening cysteine and the closing phenylalanine or tryptophan. The D gene is left open where the match is weak. The size entry is marked missing in some rows and otherwise reads once, few, many or a size class.

clone size	V gene	J gene	D gene	CDR3 DNA	CDR3 protein
.	TRBV27	TRBJ2-7	TRBD1	TGTGCCAGCAACCCCAGACAGGGCCACGAGCAGTACTTC	CASNPRQGHEQYF
.	TRBV28	TRBJ2-5	.	TGTGCCAGCAGTGCTACTAGGAGGGTACAAGAGACCCAGTACTTC	CASSATRRVQETQYF
.	TRBV30	TRBJ1-2	.	TGTGCCGGGACGTCTAACTATGGCTACACCTTC	CAGTSNYGYTF
once	TRBV19	TRBJ2-3	TRBD2	TGTGCCAGTGAAACTAGCGGAGAGGCTACGCAGTATTTT	CASETSGEATQYF
.	TRBV24-1	TRBJ1-5	TRBD1	TGTGCCACCAGTACAGGGGGTTTAAATCAGCCCCAGCATTTT	CATSTGGLNQPQHF
.	TRBV27	TRBJ2-7	.	TGTGCCAGCAGTTTAGGGAGCCCCTACGAGCAGTACTTC	CASSLGSPYEQYF
.	TRBV14	TRBJ2-7	TRBD2	TGTGCCAGCAGCCAATCCCCTCTAGCGGGAGTTACCTACGAGCAGTACTTC	CASSQSPLAGVTYEQYF
.	TRBV4-1	TRBJ1-6	TRBD1	TGCGCCAGCAGCCCGCCCGGGACAGGGGGTAACAATTCACCCCTCCACTTT	CASSPPGTGGNNSPLHF
.	TRBV18	TRBJ2-5	.	TGTGCCAGCTCACCGGAAGGGGGAGAGACCCAGTACTTC	CASSPEGGETQYF
.	TRBV10-3	TRBJ2-5	TRBD2	TGTGCCATCAGAGGGACTAGCGGGAGAGAAGTTGCCCAGTACTTC	CAIRGTSGREVAQYF
.	TRBV11-2	TRBJ2-5	TRBD1	TGTGCCAGCAGCCCAGGGGGCCGACAAGAGACCCAGTACTTC	CASSPGGRQETQYF
.	TRBV14	TRBJ1-3	.	TGTGCCAGCAGCCAAGACTCCGCAACTTGGGGGGGAACCTCTGGAAACACCATATATTTT	CASSQDSATWGGTSGNTIYF
.	TRBV5-6	TRBJ2-5	TRBD1	TGTGCCAGCAGCCAGGACAGGGCTGGGACCCAGTACTTC	CASSQDRAGTQYF
.	TRBV28	TRBJ2-5	.	TGTGCCAGCAGTTTCCTGACAGCCCAGAGTGTGGCAGAGACCCAGTACTTC	CASSFLTAQSVAETQYF
.	TRBV18	TRBJ2-3	.	TGTGCCAGCTCACCACTCCCGGGAGTGACAGATACGCAGTATTTT	CASSPLPGVTDTQYF
.	TRBV6-5	TRBJ1-1	.	TGTGCCAGCAACATCAGGGGCATCACTGAAGCTTTCTTT	CASNIRGITEAFF
.	TRBV6-2/TRBV6-3	TRBJ2-5	.	TGTGCCAGCAGTTACATAAGACAGCAAGAGACCCAGTACTTC	CASSYIRQQETQYF
once	TRBV5-1	TRBJ2-3	TRBD2	TGCGCCAGCAGTAAGACTAGCGGGAGTTCGTTAGATACGCAGTATTTT	CASSKTSGSSLDTQYF
.	TRBV6-5	TRBJ1-2	TRBD1	TGTGCCAGCAGCGGGACAGGGGTTGGCTACACCTTC	CASSGTGVGYTF
few	TRBV19	TRBJ1-1	.	TGTGCCAGTAGTAAAGTGAGGACAGACGATCACACTGAAGCTTTCTTT	CASSKVRTDDHTEAFF
.	TRBV7-6	TRBJ1-3	TRBD1	TGTGCCAGCAGCTTAGCAGAGCTAGGGACAGCTAGAAACACCATATATTTT	CASSLAELGTARNTIYF
many	TRBV5-1	TRBJ2-3	TRBD2	TGCGCCAGCAGCATAATCAAACTAGCGGGGAGCACAGATACGCAGTATTTT	CASSIIKLAGSTDTQYF
.	TRBV10-1	TRBJ1-1	TRBD1	TGCGCCAGCAGGCTAAGACAGGGGGCGGACACTGAAGCTTTCTTT	CASRLRQGADTEAFF
.	TRBV30	TRBJ1-3	.	TGTGCCTGTAAGGGGGACGTCGGAAACACCATATATTTT	CACKGDVGNTIYF
.	TRBV11-3	TRBJ2-3	TRBD2	TGTGCCAGCAGCTTAGGTGGCGGGAGTTCTTTAGATACGCAGTATTTT	CASSLGGGSSLDTQYF
.	TRBV6-5	TRBJ2-7	TRBD2	TGTGCCAGCAGTTTTCGGACTAGCGGGATCTACGAGCAGTACTTC	CASSFRTSGIYEQYF
.	TRBV29-1	TRBJ2-3	TRBD2	TGCAGCGGGGGTTCTAGCGGGAGACCAGATACGCAGTATTTT	CSGGSSGRPDTQYF
.	TRBV10-1	TRBJ1-2	TRBD1	TGCGCCAGCAGTGCGGGACAGAGTTATGGCTACACCTTC	CASSAGQSYGYTF
.	TRBV6-5	TRBJ2-7	.	TGTGCCAGCAGTTATCGGGGTAGTCCCTACGAGCAGTACTTC	CASSYRGSPYEQYF
.	TRBV30	TRBJ2-6	TRBD1	TGTGCCGCCCGGGACAGGGGACCCGGGGCCAACGTCCTGACTTTC	CAARDRGPGANVLTF
.	TRBV30	TRBJ2-7	.	TGTGCCTGGAGTGGTTTAGACAACTCCTACGAGCAGTACTTC	CAWSGLDNSYEQYF
.	TRBV7-9	TRBJ1-6	TRBD1	TGTGCCAGCAGCTCGGGACAGGATAATTCACCCCTCCACTTT	CASSSGQDNSPLHF
.	TRBV5-1	TRBJ1-4	.	TGCGCCAGCAGCTTGGAGGGCCCTCACAGGCCGTTTTTT	CASSLEGPHRPFF
.	TRBV28	TRBJ1-5	.	TGTGCCAGCAGTACAGGGATAAATCAGCCCCAGCATTTT	CASSTGINQPQHF
.	TRBV5-1	TRBJ2-5	TRBD1	TGCGCCAGCAGCGCGGGACAGGTTGAGACCCAGTACTTC	CASSAGQVETQYF
.	TRBV5-4	TRBJ1-2	.	TGTGCCAGCAGCGTTTGGCTGGACAGAAGCTATGGCTACACCTTC	CASSVWLDRSYGYTF
.	TRBV6-5	TRBJ1-5	.	TGTGCCAGCAGTTACTCGAGGGCTGGTCAGCCCCAGCATTTT	CASSYSRAGQPQHF
.	TRBV4-1	TRBJ2-7	TRBD2	TGCGCCAGCAGCCAAGGACTAGCGGGAGTCTCCGAGCAGTACTTC	CASSQGLAGVSEQYF
.	TRBV19	TRBJ1-2	.	TGTGCCAGTACCAACAGGCCCACGGGTAGTCCGGGCTATGGCTACACCTTC	CASTNRPTGSPGYGYTF
once	TRBV19	TRBJ2-3	TRBD2	TGTGCCAGTAGTATGTCTAGCGGGACGAATACGCAGTATTTT	CASSMSSGTNTQYF
.	TRBV5-1	TRBJ2-7	.	TGCGCCAGCAGCTTTGACAGGTACGAGCAGTACTTC	CASSFDRYEQYF